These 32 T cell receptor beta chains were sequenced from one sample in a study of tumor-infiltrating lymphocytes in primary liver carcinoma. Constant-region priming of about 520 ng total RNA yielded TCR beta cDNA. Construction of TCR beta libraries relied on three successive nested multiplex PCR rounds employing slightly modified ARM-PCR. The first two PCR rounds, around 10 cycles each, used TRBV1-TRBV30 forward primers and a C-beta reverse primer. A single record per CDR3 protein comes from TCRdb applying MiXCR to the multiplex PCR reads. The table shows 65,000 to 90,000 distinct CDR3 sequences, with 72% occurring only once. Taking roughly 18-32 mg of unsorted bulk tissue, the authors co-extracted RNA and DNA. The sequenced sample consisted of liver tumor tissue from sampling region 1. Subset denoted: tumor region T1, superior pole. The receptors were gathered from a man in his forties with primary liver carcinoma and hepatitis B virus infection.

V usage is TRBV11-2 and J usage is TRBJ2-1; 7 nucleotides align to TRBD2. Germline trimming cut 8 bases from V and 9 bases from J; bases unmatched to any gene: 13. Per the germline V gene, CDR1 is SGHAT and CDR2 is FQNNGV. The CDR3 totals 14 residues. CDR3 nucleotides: TGTGCCAGCGGCACAGCGGGAAATCGCAGTGAGCAGTTCTTC. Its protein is CASGTAGNRSEQFF.

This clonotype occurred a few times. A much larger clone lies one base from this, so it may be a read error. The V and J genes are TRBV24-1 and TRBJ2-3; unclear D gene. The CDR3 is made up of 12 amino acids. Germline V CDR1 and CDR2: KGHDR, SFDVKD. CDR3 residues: CATSASTDMQYF. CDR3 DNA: TGTGCCACCAGTGCGAGCACAGATATGCAGTATTTT.

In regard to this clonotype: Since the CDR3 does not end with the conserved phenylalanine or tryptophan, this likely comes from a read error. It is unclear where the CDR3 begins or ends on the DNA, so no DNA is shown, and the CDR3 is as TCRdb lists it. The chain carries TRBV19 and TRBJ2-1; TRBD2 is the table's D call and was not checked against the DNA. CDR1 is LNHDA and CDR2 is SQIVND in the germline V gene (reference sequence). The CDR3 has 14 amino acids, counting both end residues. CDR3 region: CASSISWRDNEHFI.

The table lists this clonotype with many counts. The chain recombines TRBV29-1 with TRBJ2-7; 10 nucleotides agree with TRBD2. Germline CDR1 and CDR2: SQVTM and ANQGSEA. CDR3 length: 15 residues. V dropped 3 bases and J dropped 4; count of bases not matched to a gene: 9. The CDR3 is CSVELQREGPYEQYF. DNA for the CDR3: TGCAGCGTTGAGTTGCAGCGGGAGGGCCCTTACGAGCAGTACTTC.

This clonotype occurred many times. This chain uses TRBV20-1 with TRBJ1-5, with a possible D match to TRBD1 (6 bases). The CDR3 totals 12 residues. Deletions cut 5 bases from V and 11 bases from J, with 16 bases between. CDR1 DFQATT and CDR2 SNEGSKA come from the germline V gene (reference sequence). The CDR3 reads CSASDSSKTQHF. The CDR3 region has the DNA TGCAGTGCTTCGGACAGTAGCAAGACCCAGCATTTT.

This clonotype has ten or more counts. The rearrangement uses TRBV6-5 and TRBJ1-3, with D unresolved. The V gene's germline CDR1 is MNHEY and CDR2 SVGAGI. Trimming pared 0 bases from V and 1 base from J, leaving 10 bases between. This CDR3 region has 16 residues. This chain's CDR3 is CASSYSWDTSGNTIYF. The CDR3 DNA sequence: TGTGCCAGCAGTTACTCGTGGGATACTTCTGGAAACACCATATATTTT.

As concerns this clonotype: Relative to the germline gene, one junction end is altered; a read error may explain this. The CDR3 reads CASSHHRENISSLHF. CDR3 nucleotides: TGTGCCAGCAGCCATCATAGGGAGAATATTTCATCCCTCCACTTT. The genes are TRBV4-2 and TRBJ1-6; D call uncertain. Germline V gene data show CDR1 as LGHNA and CDR2 as YNFKEQ. CDR3 size: 15 residues.

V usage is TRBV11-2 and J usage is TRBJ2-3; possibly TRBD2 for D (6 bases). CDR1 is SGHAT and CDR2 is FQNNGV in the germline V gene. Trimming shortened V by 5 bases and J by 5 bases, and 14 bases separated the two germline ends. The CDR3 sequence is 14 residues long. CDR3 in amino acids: CASSLRPGRDTQYF. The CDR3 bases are TGTGCCAGCAGCCTGAGACCCGGGAGAGATACGCAGTATTTT. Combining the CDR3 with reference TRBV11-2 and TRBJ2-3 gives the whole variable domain EAGVAQSPRYKIIEKRQSVAFWCNPISGHATLYWYQQILGQGPKLLIQFQNNGVVDDSQLPKDRFSAERLKGVDSTLKIQPAKLEDSAVYLCASSLRPGRDTQYFGPGTRLTVL.

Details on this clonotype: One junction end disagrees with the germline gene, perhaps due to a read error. CDR3: CNVGETSTDTQYF. The CDR3 nucleotides are TGCAACGTTGGAGAAACTAGCACAGATACGCAGTATTTT. The V gene is TRBV29-1, the J gene TRBJ2-3, with D hard to call. Germline-derived CDR1 and CDR2 are SQVTM and ANQGSEA. The CDR3 covers 13 residues.

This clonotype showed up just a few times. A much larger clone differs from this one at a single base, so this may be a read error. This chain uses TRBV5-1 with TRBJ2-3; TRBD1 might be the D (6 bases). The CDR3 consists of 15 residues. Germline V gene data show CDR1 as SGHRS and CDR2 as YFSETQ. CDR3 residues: CASSELNLGGDMQYF. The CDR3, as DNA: TGCGCCAGCAGCGAGCTTAACCTAGGGGGAGATATGCAGTATTTT.

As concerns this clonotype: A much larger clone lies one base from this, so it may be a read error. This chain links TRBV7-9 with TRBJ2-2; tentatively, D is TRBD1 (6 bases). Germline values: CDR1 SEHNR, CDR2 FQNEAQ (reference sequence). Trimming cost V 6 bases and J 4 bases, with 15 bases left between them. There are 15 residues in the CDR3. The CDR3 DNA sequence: TGTGCCAGCAGTTACACAGGGACGGGCACCGGGGAGCTGTTTTTT. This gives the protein CASSYTGTGTGELFF.

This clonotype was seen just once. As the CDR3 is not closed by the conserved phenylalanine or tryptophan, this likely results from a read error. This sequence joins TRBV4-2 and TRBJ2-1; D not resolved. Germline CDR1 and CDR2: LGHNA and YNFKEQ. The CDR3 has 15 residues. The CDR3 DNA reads TGTGCCTGCAGCCCTTCTTCTACTGCCTACAATGAGCAGTTCTTA. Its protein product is CACSPSSTAYNEQFL.

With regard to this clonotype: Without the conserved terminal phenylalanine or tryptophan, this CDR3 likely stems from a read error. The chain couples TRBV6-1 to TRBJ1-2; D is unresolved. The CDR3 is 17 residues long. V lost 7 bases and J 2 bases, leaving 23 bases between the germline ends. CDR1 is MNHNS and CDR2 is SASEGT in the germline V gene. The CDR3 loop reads CASNVRPFGVANYGYTI. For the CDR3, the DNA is TGTGCCAGCAATGTACGACCGTTCGGGGTAGCGAACTATGGCTACACCATC.

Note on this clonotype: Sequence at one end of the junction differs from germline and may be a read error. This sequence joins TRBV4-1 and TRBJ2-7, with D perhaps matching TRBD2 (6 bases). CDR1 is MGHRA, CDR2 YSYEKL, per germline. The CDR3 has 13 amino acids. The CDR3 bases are TGCGCCAGCAGCCACGGGGGTCCCTATGAGCAGTACTTC. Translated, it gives CASSHGGPYEQYF.

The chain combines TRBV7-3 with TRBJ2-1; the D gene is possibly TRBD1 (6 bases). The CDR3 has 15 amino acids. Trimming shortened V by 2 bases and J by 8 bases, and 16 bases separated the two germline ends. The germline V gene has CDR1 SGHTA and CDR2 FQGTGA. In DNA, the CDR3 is TGTGCCAGCAGCTTAGGGGGTGGGGGCCAGTATGAGCAGTTCTTC. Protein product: CASSLGGGGQYEQFF.

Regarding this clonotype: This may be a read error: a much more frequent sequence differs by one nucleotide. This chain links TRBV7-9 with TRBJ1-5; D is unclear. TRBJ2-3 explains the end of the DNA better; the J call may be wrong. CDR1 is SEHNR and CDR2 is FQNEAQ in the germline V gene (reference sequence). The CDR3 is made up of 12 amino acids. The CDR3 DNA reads TGTGCCAGCAGTCATAGCAATCAGCCCCAGTATTTT. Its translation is CASSHSNQPQYF.

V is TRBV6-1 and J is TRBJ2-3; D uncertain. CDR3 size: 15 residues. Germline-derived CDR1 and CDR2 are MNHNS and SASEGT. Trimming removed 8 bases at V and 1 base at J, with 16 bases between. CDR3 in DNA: TGTGCCAGCCGAGGATCTATTTCGGGCACAGATACGCAGTATTTT. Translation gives CASRGSISGTDTQYF.

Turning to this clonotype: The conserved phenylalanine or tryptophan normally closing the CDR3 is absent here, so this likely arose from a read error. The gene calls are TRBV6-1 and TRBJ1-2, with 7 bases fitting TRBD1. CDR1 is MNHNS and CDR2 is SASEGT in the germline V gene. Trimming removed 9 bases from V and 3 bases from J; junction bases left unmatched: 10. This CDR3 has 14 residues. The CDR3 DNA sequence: TGTGCCAGGACCCGAGGGGGCAGCCACTATGGCTACACCTTG. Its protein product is CARTRGGSHYGYTL.

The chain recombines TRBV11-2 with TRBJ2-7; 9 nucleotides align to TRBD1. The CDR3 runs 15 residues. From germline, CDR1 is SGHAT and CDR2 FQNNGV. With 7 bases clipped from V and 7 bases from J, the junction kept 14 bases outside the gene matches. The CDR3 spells CASNSTGGRRYEQYF. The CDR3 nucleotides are TGTGCCAGCAACTCCACAGGGGGCCGGAGGTATGAGCAGTACTTC.

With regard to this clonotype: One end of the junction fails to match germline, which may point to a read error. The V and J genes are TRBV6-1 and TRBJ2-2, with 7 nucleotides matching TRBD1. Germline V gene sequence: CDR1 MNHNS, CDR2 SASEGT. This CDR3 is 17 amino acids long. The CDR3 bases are TGTGCCAACAGCGACAGGGATAACGACCTGAACACCGTGGAGCTGTTTTTT. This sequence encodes CANSDRDNDLNTVELFF.

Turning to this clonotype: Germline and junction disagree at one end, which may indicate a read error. The CDR3 region has the DNA TGTACCATCAGTGAAGCGGTTTATCGGGCAGCCCTAGGGACCCAATACTTC. Its translation: CTISEAVYRAALGTQYF. This chain links TRBV6-1 with TRBJ2-5; possibly TRBD1 or TRBD2 for D (5 bases each). The CDR3 consists of 17 residues. The V gene's germline CDR1 is MNHNS and CDR2 SASEGT.

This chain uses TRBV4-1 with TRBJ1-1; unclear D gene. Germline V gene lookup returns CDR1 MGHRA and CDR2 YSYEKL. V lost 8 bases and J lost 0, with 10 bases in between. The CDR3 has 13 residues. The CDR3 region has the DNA TGCGCCAGCGGTCTTGCGGTGAACACTGAAGCTTTCTTT. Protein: CASGLAVNTEAFF.

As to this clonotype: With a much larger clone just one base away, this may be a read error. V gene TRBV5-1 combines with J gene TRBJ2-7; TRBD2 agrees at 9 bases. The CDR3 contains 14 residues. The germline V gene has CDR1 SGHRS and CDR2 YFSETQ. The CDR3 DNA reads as TGCGCCAGCAGCTTTAGCGGGAGTGGCTACAAGCAGTACTTC. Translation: CASSFSGSGYKQYF.

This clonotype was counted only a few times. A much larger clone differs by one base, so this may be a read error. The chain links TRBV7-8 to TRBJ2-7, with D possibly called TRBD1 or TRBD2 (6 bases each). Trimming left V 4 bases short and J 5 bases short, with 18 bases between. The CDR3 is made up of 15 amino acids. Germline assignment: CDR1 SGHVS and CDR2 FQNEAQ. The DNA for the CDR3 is TGTGCCAGCAGCTCCACCACGGGGGCCTCTAACGAGCAGTACTTC. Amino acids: CASSSTTGASNEQYF. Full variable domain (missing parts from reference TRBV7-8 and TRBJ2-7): GAGVSQSPRYKVAKRGQDVALRCDPISGHVSLFWYQQALGQGPEFLTYFQNEAQLDKSGLPSDRFFAERPEGSVSTLKIQRTQQEDSAVYLCASSSTTGASNEQYFGPGTRLTVT.

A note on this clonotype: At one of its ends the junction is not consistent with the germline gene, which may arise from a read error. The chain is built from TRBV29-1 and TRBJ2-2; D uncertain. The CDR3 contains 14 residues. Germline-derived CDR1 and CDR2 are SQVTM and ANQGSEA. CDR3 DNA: TGCGGCGTTGTGCGACAATCCGACACCGGGGAGCTGTTTTTT. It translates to CGVVRQSDTGELFF.

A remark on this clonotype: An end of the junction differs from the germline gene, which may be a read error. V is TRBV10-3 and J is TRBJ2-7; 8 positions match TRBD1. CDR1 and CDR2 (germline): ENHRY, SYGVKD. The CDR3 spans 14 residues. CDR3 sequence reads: CAISSGTGIYERYF. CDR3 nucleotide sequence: TGTGCCATCAGTTCCGGGACAGGAATCTACGAGCGGTACTTC.

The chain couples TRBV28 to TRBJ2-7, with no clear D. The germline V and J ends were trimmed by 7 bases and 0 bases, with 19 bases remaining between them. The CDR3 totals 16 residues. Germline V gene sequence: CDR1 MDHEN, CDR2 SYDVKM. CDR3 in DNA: TGTGCCAGCAACCAACCCTGGTGCTCGAGCTCCTACGAGCAGTACTTC. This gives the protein CASNQPWCSSSYEQYF.

The chain's CDR3 is CASNQRGQGAQETQYF. CDR3 nucleotides: TGTGCCAGCAACCAACGCGGACAGGGGGCCCAAGAGACCCAGTACTTC. The chain links TRBV7-9 to TRBJ2-5; 11 nucleotides align to TRBD1. V was clipped by 7 bases and J by 1 base; unmatched bases: 8. From germline, CDR1 is SEHNR and CDR2 FQNEAQ (reference sequence). This CDR3 has 16 amino acids.

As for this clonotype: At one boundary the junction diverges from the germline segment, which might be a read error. CDR3 region: CASSQDPLRGADTGELF. The CDR3 DNA is TGCGCCAGCAGCCAAGATCCCCTTCGGGGAGCGGACACCGGGGAGCTGTTT. The gene calls are TRBV4-1 and TRBJ2-2; D might be TRBD1 or TRBD2, each matching 5 bases. The CDR3 length is 17 residues. The germline CDR1 and CDR2 sequences are MGHRA and YSYEKL.

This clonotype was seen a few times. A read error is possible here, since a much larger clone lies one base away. CDR3 DNA: TGTGCCAGAAGTGATTACGGCTTGGGGACCCAGTACTTC. Translating gives CARSDYGLGTQYF. V gene TRBV25-1 combines with J gene TRBJ2-5; D remains unclear. CDR3 length: 13 amino acids. Germline V gene sequence: CDR1 MGHDK, CDR2 SYGVNS.

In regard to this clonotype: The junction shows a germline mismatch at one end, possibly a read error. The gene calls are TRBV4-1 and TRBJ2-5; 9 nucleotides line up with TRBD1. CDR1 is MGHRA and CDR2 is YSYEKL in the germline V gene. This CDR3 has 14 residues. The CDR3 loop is CVSSQGTGPEIQYF. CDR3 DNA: TGCGTCAGCAGCCAAGGGACAGGGCCGGAGATCCAGTACTTC.

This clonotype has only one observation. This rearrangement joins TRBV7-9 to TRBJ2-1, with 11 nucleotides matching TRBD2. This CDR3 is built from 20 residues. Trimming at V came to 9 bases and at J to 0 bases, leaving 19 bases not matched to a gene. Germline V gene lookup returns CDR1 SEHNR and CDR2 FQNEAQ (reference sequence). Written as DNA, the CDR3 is TGTGCCAGTAACTTAGCGCCGGGGACTAGCGGTAGCAGCTCCTACAATGAGCAGTTCTTC. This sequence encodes CASNLAPGTSGSSSYNEQFF.